This T cell receptor beta chain originates from a study of cytomegalovirus exposure and HLA in healthy donors. There are 15 residues in the CDR3. Trimming at V came to 4 bases and at J to 5 bases, leaving 7 bases not matched to a gene. Germline V lookup: CDR1 MNHNS, CDR2 SASEGT. With regard to this clone: Its antigen is not identified.

Points from the study as a whole: A later analysis appeared to link common viral pathogens to several of the most significant clusters. The HLA-A and HLA-B alleles of most subjects were reportedly predicted accurately from TCR beta sequences. As a later analysis revealed, most CMV-associated TCR beta chains appeared HLA-restricted. The classifier was said to identify cytomegalovirus status with high specificity and sensitivity.

A multiplex PCR was run with 60 Vbeta primers and 13 Jbeta primers. Generated by immunoSEQ multiplex PCR, the TCRdb table keeps only in-frame clones and is missing some. The sample lists 95,000 to 100,000 clones, about four fifths occurring once. The rearrangement joins TRBV6-1 to TRBJ1-5; TRBD1 matches at 8 bases. Sequenced input: PBMCs. This receptor was taken from a woman aged 40 to 55 in good health and CMV-seronegative. The CDR3 DNA reads TGTGCCAGCAGTGGTTTGCGCAGGGGGCATCAGCCCCAGCATTTT. This codes for CASSGLRRGHQPQHF.